This is a list of T cell receptor beta chains from one sample in a study of T cell responses to AZD1222 COVID-19 vaccine. The protocol was immunoSEQ multiplex PCR, while the TCRdb copy is restricted to in-frame clones and leaves out a portion. The table shows approximately 140,000 clones, with 70% to 90% occurring only once. The sequencing here drew on peripheral blood, taken on day 0 of AZD1222 vaccination. The receptors were sampled from an adult in good health. The CDR3 runs from the conserved cysteine through the conserved F or W. D genes are given only for firm matches. Some rows have no size entry. The others give once, few or many, or a class for an expanded clone.

>TRBD2|TRBJ2-7|TRBV27|NA
CASTFSKAGEQYF
TGTGCCAGCACCTTTTCAAAAGCGGGGGAGCAGTACTTC
>TRBD1|TRBJ2-7|TRBV6-4|NA
CASSDTGTGDYEQYF
TGTGCCAGCAGTGATACGGGGACAGGGGACTACGAGCAGTACTTC
>NA|TRBJ1-3|TRBV3-1/TRBV3-2|NA
CASSLRLSSGNTIYF
TGTGCCAGCAGCCTCAGACTCAGCTCTGGAAACACCATATATTTT
>TRBD1|TRBJ1-1|TRBV10-3|once
CAIGGPRNTEAFF
TGTGCCATAGGGGGCCCCAGGAACACTGAAGCTTTCTTT
>NA|TRBJ2-7|TRBV2|NA
CASSAGTTLNEQYF
TGTGCCAGCAGTGCAGGGACGACCTTAAACGAGCAGTACTTC
>NA|TRBJ1-5|TRBV2|NA
CASTRTNSNQPQHF
TGTGCCAGCACCAGAACGAATAGCAATCAGCCCCAGCATTTT
>NA|TRBJ2-1|TRBV6-4|NA
CASSDVPIGSNEQFF
TGTGCCAGCAGTGACGTCCCAATTGGGTCGAATGAGCAGTTCTTC
>TRBD2|TRBJ2-3|TRBV28|NA
CASRRGGLADTQYF
TGTGCCAGCAGGCGGGGGGGCCTGGCAGATACGCAGTATTTT
>NA|TRBJ2-1|TRBV6-4|NA
CASSVGVYNEQFF
TGTGCCAGCAGTGTGGGGGTCTACAATGAGCAGTTCTTC
>NA|TRBJ2-3|TRBV6-2/TRBV6-3|once
CASSYALGRGAGDTQYF
TGTGCCAGCAGTTACGCGTTGGGTCGGGGGGCTGGAGATACGCAGTATTTT
>TRBD1|TRBJ2-5|TRBV19|NA
CASSTRRGQQETQYF
TGTGCCAGTAGTACGCGACGGGGACAGCAAGAGACCCAGTACTTC
>NA|TRBJ2-3|TRBV29-1|NA
CSGGQPPGDTQYF
TGCAGCGGCGGACAGCCCCCCGGAGATACGCAGTATTTT
>NA|TRBJ2-4|TRBV19|NA
CASSMVPGNKNIQYF
TGTGCCAGTAGTATGGTCCCCGGGAACAAAAACATTCAGTACTTC
>NA|TRBJ2-1|TRBV12-1|NA
CASSPTSGGPRMYNEQFF
TGTGCCAGCAGCCCGACTAGCGGGGGGCCGCGAATGTACAATGAGCAGTTCTTC
>TRBD2|TRBJ2-3|TRBV2|NA
CASSVAGARTDTQYF
TGTGCCAGCAGTGTAGCGGGGGCCCGCACAGATACGCAGTATTTT
>NA|TRBJ1-2|TRBV18|NA
CASSPDGGGYTF
TGTGCCAGCTCACCCGATGGAGGTGGCTACACCTTC
>NA|TRBJ1-2|TRBV7-3|NA
CASSSSGAQGYTF
TGTGCCAGCAGCTCCTCGGGGGCGCAGGGCTACACCTTC
>NA|TRBJ1-2|TRBV4-3|NA
CASSHLSGLDPGYTF
TGCGCCAGCAGCCATCTCTCGGGACTGGACCCTGGCTACACCTTC
>NA|TRBJ1-1|TRBV11-2|NA
CASSLGSRNTEAFF
TGTGCCAGCAGCTTAGGAAGTAGGAACACTGAAGCTTTCTTT
>TRBD1|TRBJ2-1|TRBV4-3|NA
CASSQDRGTGVHNEQFF
TGCGCCAGCAGCCAAGATCGGGGAACAGGGGTCCACAATGAGCAGTTCTTC
>TRBD1|TRBJ2-3|TRBV7-3|once
CASSLGVGSGGSTDTQYF
TGTGCCAGCAGCTTAGGAGTTGGGTCAGGGGGTAGCACAGATACGCAGTATTTT
>TRBD2|TRBJ2-4|TRBV18|NA
CASSPSLGTSGGLAKNIQYF
TGTGCCAGCTCACCAAGCCTCGGGACTAGCGGGGGGCTAGCCAAAAACATTCAGTACTTC
>NA|TRBJ1-2|TRBV4-3|NA
CASSQDPGGGAGYTF
TGCGCCAGCAGCCAAGATCCTGGCGGGGGCGCTGGCTACACCTTC
>NA|TRBJ2-5|TRBV24-1|NA
CATSAGELQETQYF
TGTGCCACCAGCGCAGGGGAGCTCCAAGAGACCCAGTACTTC